The 22 T cell receptor beta chains given below trace back to one sample, sequenced in a study of shared clonotypes between healthy human individuals. Naive CD8 cells lacked CD45RO and underwent positive selection for CCR7, leaving out terminally differentiated effector memory CD45RA+ cells. Data came from immunoSEQ multiplex PCR; TCRdb stores just in-frame clones and leaves some out. Of over 2 million clones listed, about 95% are singletons. Sequencing used naive CD8+ T cells sorted from blood. The source of these receptors is a man aged 18 to 29 in good health.

The rearrangement uses TRBV4-2 and TRBJ1-1; possible D gene TRBD1, 6 bases. Between the trimmed V and J ends, which lost 3 bases and 1 base, there was a span of 9 bases. There are 14 residues in the CDR3. Germline CDR1 LGHNA, CDR2 YNFKEQ. The CDR3 nucleotides are TGTGCCAGCAGCCAGCCGGGACAGAACACTGAAGCTTTCTTT. Its translation: CASSQPGQNTEAFF.

This sequence joins TRBV5-1 and TRBJ1-4, with 9 nucleotides matching TRBD1. The CDR3 has 16 amino acids. V shed 3 bases and J 8 bases; nucleotides not matched to a gene: 11. Per germline, CDR1 SGHRS and CDR2 YFSETQ. The CDR3 reads CASSWTGQGPLEKLFF. The CDR3, as DNA: TGCGCCAGCAGCTGGACGGGACAGGGCCCCTTGGAAAAACTGTTTTTT.

The genes are TRBV2 and TRBJ1-2, with 11 bases fitting TRBD1. Germline CDR1 reads SNHLY; CDR2 reads FYNNEI. This CDR3 contains 14 residues. Unmatched junction bases numbered 7, after V lost 0 bases and J lost 13 bases. The CDR3 region has the DNA TGTGCCAGCAGTGAAGCCGGGACAGGGGGAGTACTCACCTTC. Protein product: CASSEAGTGGVLTF.

There are a few counts of this clone. The V and J genes are TRBV28 and TRBJ2-7, with a weak D call TRBD1 (6 bases). There are 14 residues in the CDR3. CDR1 MDHEN and CDR2 SYDVKM come from the germline V gene. V lost 3 bases and J lost 2, with 11 bases in between. In DNA, the CDR3 is TGTGCCAGCAGTTTCATACAGGGAGCCTACGAGCAGTACTTC. Residues: CASSFIQGAYEQYF.

This clone was counted a single time. The chain recombines TRBV27 with TRBJ2-7, with a possible D match to TRBD1 (6 bases). Per germline, CDR1 MNHEY and CDR2 SMNVEV (reference sequence). The ends were cut back, 3 bases at V and 4 bases at J, with 13 bases in the middle. The CDR3 consists of 14 residues. Written as DNA, the CDR3 is TGTGCCAGCAGTTTCCAGGGGAGTACGTACGAGCAGTACTTC. This codes for CASSFQGSTYEQYF.

In this sample, this clone turned up once. The junction departs from germline at one end; a sequencing error may be responsible. The V and J genes are TRBV7-7 and TRBJ2-7, with 9 bases fitting TRBD1. The germline CDR1 and CDR2 sequences are SSHAT and FNYEAQ (reference sequence). The CDR3 spans 15 residues. As DNA, the CDR3 is TGTGCTAGCAGCGCAGGGACAGGGAGCTCCTACGAGCAGTACTTC. Translated, it gives CASSAGTGSSYEQYF.

V and J are TRBV5-6 and TRBJ1-5; TRBD1 matches at 10 bases. The CDR3 is 16 residues long. CDR1 is SGHDT and CDR2 is YYEEEE in the germline V gene. With 3 bases clipped from V and 2 bases from J, the junction kept 5 bases outside the gene matches. CDR3 sequence: CASSYGTGEGNQPQHF. The CDR3 region has the DNA TGTGCCAGCAGCTATGGGACAGGGGAGGGCAATCAGCCCCAGCATTTT.

The gene calls are TRBV7-6 and TRBJ2-3, with 9 bases matching TRBD2. Germline V lookup: CDR1 SGHVS, CDR2 FNYEAQ. The CDR3 sequence is 16 residues long. Losses at the gene ends were 5 bases for V and 0 bases for J; bases not matched to a gene: 6. CDR3 sequence (DNA): TGTGCCAGCAGCCCCGGACTAGCGCCTAGCACAGATACGCAGTATTTT. The encoded protein is CASSPGLAPSTDTQYF. The full variable domain, its missing parts supplied by reference TRBV7-6 and TRBJ2-3, is GAGVSQSPRYKVTKRGQDVALRCDPISGHVSLYWYRQALGQGPEFLTYFNYEAQQDKSGLPNDRFSAERPEGSISTLTIQRTEQRDSAMYRCASSPGLAPSTDTQYFGPGTRLTVL.

The rearrangement uses TRBV6-5 and TRBJ1-1; D remains unclear. The CDR3 totals 13 residues. Trimming took 0 bases from V and 8 from J, leaving 10 bases between them. Germline-derived CDR1 and CDR2 are MNHEY and SVGAGI. The CDR3: CASSYSSQEEAFF. The CDR3 nucleotides read TGTGCCAGCAGTTACTCGAGTCAGGAGGAAGCTTTCTTT.

The chain links TRBV6-1 to TRBJ1-6, with D maybe TRBD1 (5 bases). This CDR3 has 14 amino acids. Germline CDR1 MNHNS, CDR2 SASEGT. V dropped 4 bases and J dropped 11 bases, with 15 bases sitting between them. This chain's CDR3 is CASSVSQGMTPLHF. In nucleotides, the CDR3 is TGTGCCAGCAGTGTCAGCCAGGGTATGACACCCCTCCACTTT.

The V gene is TRBV28, the J gene TRBJ2-1, with D possibly called TRBD1 or TRBD2 (5 bases each). V was cut by 6 bases and J by 4 bases, with 13 bases left in between. Germline lookup yields CDR1 MDHEN and CDR2 SYDVKM. This CDR3 is 14 amino acids long. In DNA, the CDR3 is TGTGCCAGCAGCCGAGGGACCGCATACAATGAGCAGTTCTTC. This translates into CASSRGTAYNEQFF.

The J gene is TRBJ2-7, the V gene TRBV9; 8 positions match TRBD1. Looked up from germline, CDR1 is SGDLS and CDR2 is YYNGEE. This CDR3 is 15 amino acids long. The V and J ends lost 2 bases and 1 base, in that order; junction bases with no gene match: 5. The CDR3 protein is CASSVSGQASYEQYF. The CDR3 DNA is TGTGCCAGCAGCGTCTCGGGACAGGCATCCTACGAGCAGTACTTC.

V usage is TRBV27 and J usage is TRBJ1-5; D may be TRBD1 (5 bases). V was shortened by 2 bases and J by 7 bases, with 12 bases between the two germline ends. From germline, CDR1 is MNHEY and CDR2 SMNVEV (reference sequence). The CDR3 is 14 amino acids. In nucleotides, the CDR3 is TGTGCCAGCAGTTTACCAGGGCCGAGGCAGCCCCAGCATTTT. Translated, it gives CASSLPGPRQPQHF.

V usage is TRBV25-1 and J usage is TRBJ1-1; D possibly corresponds to TRBD1 (5 bases). This CDR3 is built from 14 residues. From germline, CDR1 is MGHDK and CDR2 SYGVNS. Trimming stripped 7 bases from V and 7 bases from J, with 19 bases between. CDR3 sequence: CASTAETGQGEAFF. CDR3 DNA: TGTGCCAGCACTGCGGAAACAGGTCAGGGTGAAGCTTTCTTT.

The chain has TRBV7-2 and TRBJ2-7, with D uncertain. Germline lookup yields CDR1 SGHTA and CDR2 FQGNSA. The CDR3 spans 15 residues. The V gene lost 1 base and the J gene lost 3 bases, with 13 bases spanning the gap. The DNA for the CDR3 is TGTGCCAGCAGCTTAGGCTCCCCTGCGTACTACGAGCAGTACTTC. This codes for CASSLGSPAYYEQYF.

The CDR3 sequence: CASSPTGVDTEAFF. CDR3 sequence (DNA): TGTGCCAGCAGTCCGACAGGGGTGGACACTGAAGCTTTCTTT. The chain employs TRBV6-5 and TRBJ1-1; 8 bases agree with TRBD1. Germline CDR1 MNHEY, CDR2 SVGAGI. The CDR3 loop spans 14 amino acids. V gave up 5 bases and J gave up 3 bases; unmatched junction bases: 5.

Regarding this clone: Other DNA sequences in the same sample also yield this CDR3. This chain uses TRBV2 with TRBJ2-2; tentatively, D is TRBD2 (5 bases). The CDR3 extends over 12 amino acids. V was cut by 6 bases and J by 5 bases, with 7 bases left in between. Germline CDR1 reads SNHLY; CDR2 reads FYNNEI. The CDR3 sequence: CASRPGTGELFF. In nucleotides, the CDR3 is TGTGCCAGCAGACCGGGGACCGGGGAGCTGTTTTTT.

This rearrangement joins TRBV7-9 to TRBJ1-3; D possibly corresponds to TRBD1 (6 bases). V gave up 8 bases and J gave up 4 bases, with 15 bases separating them. Germline CDR1 and CDR2: SEHNR and FQNEAQ (reference sequence). The CDR3 covers 14 residues. The CDR3 is CASRLSGEGNTIYF. DNA of the CDR3: TGTGCCAGCCGCCTTTCAGGGGAGGGAAACACCATATATTTT.

The V gene is TRBV6-1, the J gene TRBJ2-7; perhaps TRBD2 as D (6 bases). V lost 2 bases to trimming and J lost 2 bases, with 10 bases between them. The CDR3 has 14 amino acids. The germline CDR1 and CDR2 sequences are MNHNS and SASEGT. CDR3 nucleotide sequence: TGTGCCAGCAGTGAATTCGGCGGGGCCTACGAGCAGTACTTC. Protein product: CASSEFGGAYEQYF.

The genes are TRBV29-1 and TRBJ2-7, with TRBD1 identical over 9 bases. V was pared by 4 bases and J by 4 bases, with 2 bases of the junction left unmatched. Germline V gene data show CDR1 as SQVTM and CDR2 as ANQGSEA. The CDR3 has 12 amino acids. The CDR3 DNA reads as TGCAGCGTTGGGGACAGGGAATACGAGCAGTACTTC. Translating it yields CSVGDREYEQYF.

The rearrangement joins TRBV2 to TRBJ1-2; the match to TRBD1 covers 8 bases. The germline gives CDR1 SNHLY, CDR2 FYNNEI. The CDR3 covers 13 residues. The J segment lost 8 bases and the V segment lost 8 bases, leaving 10 bases of the junction unmatched. The CDR3 loop is CASADRAVRGYTF. The CDR3, as DNA: TGTGCCAGCGCGGACAGGGCGGTGCGGGGCTACACCTTC.

The rearrangement joins TRBV7-6 to TRBJ1-1; D perhaps matches TRBD1 (6 bases). The CDR3 loop spans 14 amino acids. Trimming cost V 5 bases and J 1 base, with 11 bases left between them. CDR1 is SGHVS, CDR2 FNYEAQ, per germline. CDR3 bases: TGTGCCAGCAGCGAGGGACACTGGAACACTGAAGCTTTCTTT. This codes for CASSEGHWNTEAFF.